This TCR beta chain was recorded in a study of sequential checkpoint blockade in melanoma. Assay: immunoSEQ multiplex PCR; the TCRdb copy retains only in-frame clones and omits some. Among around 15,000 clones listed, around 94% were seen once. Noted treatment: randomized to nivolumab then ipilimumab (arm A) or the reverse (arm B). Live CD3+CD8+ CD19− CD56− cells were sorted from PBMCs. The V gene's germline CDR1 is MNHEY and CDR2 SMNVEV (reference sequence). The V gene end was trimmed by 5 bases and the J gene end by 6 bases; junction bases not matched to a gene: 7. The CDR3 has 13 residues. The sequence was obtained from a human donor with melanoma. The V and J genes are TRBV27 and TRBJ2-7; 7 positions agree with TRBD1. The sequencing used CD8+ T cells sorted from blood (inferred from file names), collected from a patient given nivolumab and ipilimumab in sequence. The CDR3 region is CASSPTGPSEQYV. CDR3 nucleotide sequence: TGTGCCAGCAGTCCGACAGGGCCCAGCGAGCAGTACGTC.